Presented here are 30 T cell receptor beta chains from one specimen sequenced in a study of cytomegalovirus exposure and HLA in healthy donors. Amplification used 60 Vbeta primers and 13 Jbeta primers. Sequencing used immunoSEQ multiplex PCR; TCRdb keeps in-frame clones, though not all of them. Found here are about 140,000 clones, 55% to 85% of them singletons; the top ten hold over 2%. The sequenced material came from PBMCs. The receptors were gathered from a middle-aged man in good health and CMV-seronegative.

The chain combines TRBV7-2 with TRBJ2-1; 10 nucleotides agree with TRBD1. Germline lookup yields CDR1 SGHTA and CDR2 FQGNSA. V was clipped by 5 bases and J by 4 bases; unmatched bases: 5. CDR3 length: 15 amino acids. This chain's CDR3 is CASSTRQGAYNEQFF. CDR3 nucleotide sequence: TGTGCCAGCAGCACCCGACAGGGGGCTTACAATGAGCAGTTCTTC.

The chain joins TRBV19 to TRBJ2-2; TRBD1 agrees at 7 bases. The CDR3 sequence is 14 residues long. From germline, CDR1 is LNHDA and CDR2 SQIVND (reference sequence). V lost 1 base, J lost 6 bases, and 2 bases stayed unmatched. The CDR3 nucleotides are TGTGCCAGTAGTATAGGGGGGACAGCCGGGGAGCTGTTTTTT. This encodes CASSIGGTAGELFF. The whole variable domain, filled in from reference TRBV19 and TRBJ2-2, reads DGGITQSPKYLFRKEGQNVTLSCEQNLNHDAMYWYRQDPGQGLRLIYYSQIVNDFQKGDIAEGYSVSREKKESFPLTVTSAQKNPTAFYLCASSIGGTAGELFFGEGSRLTVL.

This chain connects TRBV15 to TRBJ2-7; TRBD1 aligns across 8 bases. The CDR3 spans 15 residues. Per the germline V gene, CDR1 is LNHNV and CDR2 is YYDKDF (reference sequence). With 5 bases clipped from V and 7 bases from J, the junction kept 13 bases outside the gene matches. Here the CDR3 reads CATSFTPGTGREQYF. CDR3 bases: TGTGCCACCAGCTTTACTCCGGGGACAGGCCGTGAGCAGTACTTC.

The CDR3 region is CASSRGTSGSDEQYF. The CDR3 DNA follows: TGCGCCAGCAGCCGAGGGACTAGCGGGAGCGACGAGCAGTACTTC. This chain connects TRBV5-1 to TRBJ2-5; TRBD2 matches at 14 bases. The end of the DNA aligns better with TRBJ2-7, so the J call may be wrong. Germline V gene sequence: CDR1 SGHRS, CDR2 YFSETQ. The CDR3 is 15 amino acids.

In its sample, this clone was seen a few times. The chain links TRBV5-5 to TRBJ2-7; D might be TRBD1 (5 bases). Germline CDR1 and CDR2: SGHKS and YYEKEE (reference sequence). V lost 3 bases and J 4 bases, leaving 11 bases between the germline ends. The CDR3 is made up of 13 amino acids. The CDR3 sequence: CASSSREGYEQYF. The CDR3 nucleotides are TGTGCCAGCAGCTCCAGGGAAGGGTACGAGCAGTACTTC.

The V call is TRBV9, the J call TRBJ2-5; 11 nucleotides agree with TRBD1. This CDR3 is 16 amino acids long. V dropped 3 bases and J dropped 0; count of bases not matched to a gene: 4. Germline assignment: CDR1 SGDLS and CDR2 YYNGEE. The CDR3: CASSAGTGGYQETQYF. DNA of the CDR3: TGTGCCAGCAGCGCCGGGACAGGGGGATACCAAGAGACCCAGTACTTC.

This chain uses TRBV19 with TRBJ2-7, with 12 bases lining up with TRBD1. From germline, CDR1 is LNHDA and CDR2 SQIVND (reference sequence). The CDR3 is made up of 15 amino acids. The J segment lost 7 bases and the V segment lost 5 bases, leaving 9 bases of the junction unmatched. The CDR3 DNA sequence: TGTGCCAGTAGTCCCCGGGACAGGGGGCAGGAAGAGCAGTACTTC. As protein: CASSPRDRGQEEQYF.

The chain links TRBV7-2 to TRBJ2-5; 8 bases line up with TRBD1. J was trimmed by 4 bases and V by 4 bases; bases with no gene match: 5. This CDR3 contains 14 residues. Germline V CDR1 and CDR2: SGHTA, FQGNSA. CDR3 bases: TGTGCCAGCAGCTCCCGACAGGGGCGAGAGACCCAGTACTTC. Translated: CASSSRQGRETQYF.

Only a few counts were recorded for this clone. The chain employs TRBV4-1 and TRBJ1-1; D call uncertain. Between the trimmed V and J ends, which lost 4 bases and 1 base, there was a span of 13 bases. The CDR3 is made up of 15 amino acids. Germline V gene data show CDR1 as MGHRA and CDR2 as YSYEKL. CDR3 bases: TGCGCCAGCAGCCTCCAACGGGGTTCGAACACTGAAGCTTTCTTT. Translated: CASSLQRGSNTEAFF.

V usage is TRBV5-1 and J usage is TRBJ2-1, with 9 bases identical to TRBD1. The ends lost 4 bases at V and 5 bases at J; junction bases unmatched: 4. Per the germline V gene, CDR1 is SGHRS and CDR2 is YFSETQ. The CDR3 is made up of 14 amino acids. The CDR3 nucleotides are TGCGCCAGCAGCCCCGGACAGGGGAACAATGAGCAGTTCTTC. It encodes CASSPGQGNNEQFF.

A single count supports this clone. The V gene is TRBV10-1, the J gene TRBJ2-3; 13 bases fit TRBD2. V gave up 3 bases and J gave up 3 bases; unmatched junction bases: 3. Germline loops: CDR1 WNHNN, CDR2 SYGVQD (reference sequence). This CDR3 has 16 amino acids. CDR3 DNA sequence: TGCGCCAGCAGTGATACTAGCGGGGGGGGGACAGATACGCAGTATTTT. Translated: CASSDTSGGGTDTQYF.

The chain couples TRBV4-1 to TRBJ2-7; TRBD2 matches at 7 bases. The V and J ends lost 5 bases and 3 bases, in that order; junction bases with no gene match: 19. CDR1 and CDR2 (germline): MGHRA, YSYEKL. This CDR3 has 18 amino acids. CDR3 DNA: TGCGCCAGCAGCTCGGGCCCCCAAAGGGGAGGGGCACACTACGAGCAGTACTTC. Translated, it gives CASSSGPQRGGAHYEQYF.

The chain recombines TRBV4-1 with TRBJ2-5; 8 nucleotides agree with TRBD1. Germline loops: CDR1 MGHRA, CDR2 YSYEKL. The V segment lost 3 bases and the J segment 0 bases; nucleotides outside the gene matches: 3. This CDR3 is built from 15 residues. The CDR3 nucleotides read TGCGCCAGCAGCCAGGGACAGGCGTACCAAGAGACCCAGTACTTC. Amino acid sequence: CASSQGQAYQETQYF.

This chain joins TRBV19 and TRBJ2-7; D might be TRBD1 (6 bases). This CDR3 region has 13 residues. Trimming took off 4 bases at V and 6 bases at J, with 13 bases between the two ends. Germline values: CDR1 LNHDA, CDR2 SQIVND (reference sequence). CDR3: CASSSVGGSEQYF. The CDR3 DNA sequence: TGTGCCAGTAGTAGTGTAGGGGGAAGCGAGCAGTACTTC. Full variable domain (remainder filled in from reference TRBV19 and TRBJ2-7): DGGITQSPKYLFRKEGQNVTLSCEQNLNHDAMYWYRQDPGQGLRLIYYSQIVNDFQKGDIAEGYSVSREKKESFPLTVTSAQKNPTAFYLCASSSVGGSEQYFGPGTRLTVT.

In regard to this clone: At one end the junction does not follow the germline gene, possibly because of a read error. This chain uses TRBV28 with TRBJ1-5; D gene ambiguous. The CDR3 covers 15 residues. Germline loops: CDR1 MDHEN, CDR2 SYDVKM. DNA of the CDR3: TGTGCCAGCAGTTTGTTTGGAAATAGCAATCAGCCCCAGAATTTT. Amino acid sequence: CASSLFGNSNQPQNF.

The rearrangement uses TRBV15 and TRBJ1-2, with a weak D call TRBD1 (5 bases). The CDR3 is 17 amino acids. Looked up from germline, CDR1 is LNHNV and CDR2 is YYDKDF (reference sequence). V shed 0 bases and J shed 5 bases, with 19 bases lying between them. The CDR3 bases are TGTGCCACCAGCAGAGATCTCCTCGACGGGGCGGGGTATGGCTACACCTTC. It codes for CATSRDLLDGAGYGYTF. Variable domain in full (rest from reference TRBV15 and TRBJ1-2): DAMVIQNPRYQVTQFGKPVTLSCSQTLNHNVMYWYQQKSSQAPKLLFHYYDKDFNNEADTPDNFQSRRPNTSFCFLDIRSPGLGDTAMYLCATSRDLLDGAGYGYTFGSGTRLTVV.

This chain connects TRBV10-1 to TRBJ1-1; 7 positions agree with TRBD1. This CDR3 region has 15 residues. Germline assignment: CDR1 WNHNN and CDR2 SYGVQD (reference sequence). V lost 0 bases to trimming and J lost 4 bases; unmatched junction nucleotides: 5. CDR3 sequence reads: CASSESGRGATEAFF. DNA of the CDR3: TGCGCCAGCAGTGAGTCGGGCAGGGGGGCCACTGAAGCTTTCTTT.

The count of this clone is one. The rearrangement joins TRBV14 to TRBJ2-2; the D gene is possibly TRBD1 (5 bases). Trimming pared 3 bases from V and 7 bases from J, leaving 9 bases between. The germline gives CDR1 SGHDN, CDR2 FVKESK. The CDR3 totals 13 residues. In DNA form, the CDR3 reads TGTGCCAGCAGCCAGCGACAGTTCGGGGAGCTGTTTTTT. Translating gives CASSQRQFGELFF.

For this clone: A read error may account for a junction end that differs from germline. This chain joins TRBV7-9 and TRBJ2-7; 7 bases are shared with TRBD1. Germline V gives CDR1 SEHNR, CDR2 FQNEAQ (reference sequence). This CDR3 comprises 14 residues. CDR3 in amino acids: CASSLTGESCEQYF. The CDR3 coding sequence is TGTGCCAGCAGCTTAACAGGGGAATCCTGCGAGCAGTACTTC.

This chain links TRBV5-1 with TRBJ2-4; possibly TRBD1 for D (5 bases). Germline V gene sequence: CDR1 SGHRS, CDR2 YFSETQ. The CDR3 is 17 residues long. Trimming took 0 bases from V and 0 from J, leaving 13 bases between them. The DNA of the CDR3 is TGCGCCAGCAGCTTGGCCACCCCGACAGTAGCCAAAAACATTCAGTACTTC. Residues: CASSLATPTVAKNIQYF.

This clone has just a few counts. CDR3 coding DNA: TGTGCCAGCAGTAGGCTAGCCTCATTGTCAGATACGCAGTATTTT. Its translation is CASSRLASLSDTQYF. This chain links TRBV2 with TRBJ2-3, with a possible D match to TRBD2 (5 bases). Germline-derived CDR1 and CDR2 are SNHLY and FYNNEI. Trimming cost V 5 bases and J 4 bases, with 16 bases left between them. This CDR3 has 15 amino acids.

The chain carries TRBV19 and TRBJ1-2; D is ambiguous. Per germline, CDR1 LNHDA and CDR2 SQIVND (reference sequence). V was cut by 7 bases and J by 4 bases, with 13 bases left in between. There are 13 residues in the CDR3. CDR3 coding DNA: TGTGCCAGTAAACGGGGATCCGGCTATGGCTACACCTTC. This sequence encodes CASKRGSGYGYTF.

This chain uses TRBV9 with TRBJ2-1, with D perhaps TRBD2 (5 bases). Germline CDR1 reads SGDLS; CDR2 reads YYNGEE. Trimming stripped 6 bases from V and 4 bases from J, with 20 bases between. The length of the CDR3 is 16 residues. The CDR3 protein is CASTDPRVGRYNEQFF. CDR3 bases: TGTGCCAGCACAGATCCTCGGGTAGGGAGATACAATGAGCAGTTCTTC.

The V call is TRBV5-1, the J call TRBJ2-7; possibly TRBD1 for D (6 bases). Germline loops: CDR1 SGHRS, CDR2 YFSETQ. The V end was cut by 0 bases, the J end by 2 bases, with 12 bases between. The CDR3 totals 15 residues. The CDR3 is CASSLVWQGPYEQYF. DNA of the CDR3: TGCGCCAGCAGCTTGGTATGGCAGGGGCCCTACGAGCAGTACTTC.

The rearrangement joins TRBV7-9 to TRBJ2-1, with TRBD2 matching over 16 bases. The V and J ends lost 0 bases and 11 bases, in that order; junction bases with no gene match: 4. The CDR3 length is 16 residues. The germline CDR1 and CDR2 sequences are SEHNR and FQNEAQ (reference sequence). CDR3 DNA: TGTGCCAGCAGCTTAGCAGGGACTAGCGGGGGGGGTAAGCAGTTCTTC. It encodes CASSLAGTSGGGKQFF.

This sequence joins TRBV27 and TRBJ2-3; no clear D gene. Deletions cut 6 bases from V and 2 bases from J, with 9 bases between. The germline CDR1 and CDR2 sequences are MNHEY and SMNVEV (reference sequence). The CDR3 is made up of 13 amino acids. CDR3 in DNA: TGTGCCAGCAGCAGGTTTGCCACAGATACGCAGTATTTT. It translates to CASSRFATDTQYF.

The genes are TRBV9 and TRBJ1-5; weak D call: TRBD1 (6 bases). Germline lookup yields CDR1 SGDLS and CDR2 YYNGEE. The germline V and J ends were trimmed by 1 base and 6 bases, with 11 bases remaining between them. The CDR3 is made up of 14 amino acids. The CDR3 nucleotides are TGTGCCAGCAGCGTATCAGGGGAAAGTCAGCCCCAGCATTTT. This translates into CASSVSGESQPQHF.

CDR3 nucleotide sequence: TGTGCCACCAGCAGAGAGCTCTTGGGGCTAGCGGGGGGGGGCGAGCAGTACTTC. As protein: CATSRELLGLAGGGEQYF. This rearrangement joins TRBV15 to TRBJ2-7; 12 bases are a match to TRBD2. V dropped 0 bases and J dropped 6; count of bases not matched to a gene: 12. There are 18 residues in the CDR3. CDR1 LNHNV and CDR2 YYDKDF come from the germline V gene (reference sequence).

This clone has a handful of counts. The chain employs TRBV11-3 and TRBJ2-1, with 11 bases identical to TRBD2. Germline V lookup: CDR1 SGHNT, CDR2 YENEEA. Germline trimming cut 5 bases from V and 9 bases from J; bases unmatched to any gene: 9. The CDR3 contains 15 residues. The CDR3 here is CASSPGLAGAGEQFF. The CDR3 bases are TGTGCCAGCAGCCCCGGACTAGCGGGCGCGGGTGAGCAGTTCTTC.

V gene TRBV27 combines with J gene TRBJ2-7; 8 bases are a match to TRBD2. The CDR3 covers 15 residues. J lost 4 bases, V lost 0 bases, and 5 bases had no gene match. Germline V CDR1 and CDR2: MNHEY, SMNVEV (reference sequence). The CDR3 region has the DNA TGTGCCAGCAGTTTATCGGCTAGCGGGTGGTACGAGCAGTACTTC. Its protein product is CASSLSASGWYEQYF.